This T cell receptor (beta chain) was documented in a study of OX40 agonist ivuxolimab in advanced cancers. Study at large: Patients were infused with ivuxolimab every 2 weeks at 0.01 to 10 mg/kg.

The method was immunoSEQ multiplex PCR; TCRdb's version includes in-frame clones alone and lacks a portion of them. The sample lists approximately 70,000 clones, around 84% occurring once. Germline V gene data show CDR1 as SEHNR and CDR2 as FQNEAQ (reference sequence). The CDR3 runs 14 residues. V lost 5 bases, J lost 0 bases, and 9 bases lay in between. The V gene is TRBV7-9, the J gene TRBJ2-3; D gene ambiguous. The receptor was derived from an adult with an advanced solid tumor such as melanoma, head and neck, liver or kidney cancer. The starting material was CD4+ or CD8+ T cells sorted from blood, obtained in a trial of the OX40 agonist ivuxolimab. The CDR3 spells CASSPRGSTDTQYF. The CDR3 DNA follows: TGTGCCAGCAGCCCCCGCGGTAGCACAGATACGCAGTATTTT.